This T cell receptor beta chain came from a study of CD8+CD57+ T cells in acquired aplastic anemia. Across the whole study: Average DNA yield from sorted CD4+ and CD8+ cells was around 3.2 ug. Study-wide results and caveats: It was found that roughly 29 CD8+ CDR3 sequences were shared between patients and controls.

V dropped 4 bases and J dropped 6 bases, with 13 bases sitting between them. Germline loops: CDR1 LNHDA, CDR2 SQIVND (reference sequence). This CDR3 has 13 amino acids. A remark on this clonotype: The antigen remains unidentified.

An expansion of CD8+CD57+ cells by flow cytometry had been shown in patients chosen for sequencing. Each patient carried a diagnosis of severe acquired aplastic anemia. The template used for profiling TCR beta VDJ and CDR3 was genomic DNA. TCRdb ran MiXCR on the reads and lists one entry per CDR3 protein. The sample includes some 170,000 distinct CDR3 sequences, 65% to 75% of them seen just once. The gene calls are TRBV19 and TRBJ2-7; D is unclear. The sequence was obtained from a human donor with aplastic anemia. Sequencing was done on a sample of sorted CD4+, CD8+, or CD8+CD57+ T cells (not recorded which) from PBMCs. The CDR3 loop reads CASSSRSLSEQYF. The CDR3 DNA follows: TGTGCCAGTAGTAGCAGGTCCCTTAGCGAGCAGTACTTC.